This T cell receptor beta chain was profiled in a study of cytomegalovirus exposure and HLA in healthy donors. Study-wide points: The listing of fewer than 200 TCR beta chains classed them as cytomegalovirus-associated. HLA alleles were associated with some 17,000 TCR beta sequences in a later analysis at 0.05 false discovery rate. One later analysis reportedly identified an Asian-associated ancestry cluster that showed fewer N-insertions than the roughly 700-donor mean. Published work reported that the classifier diagnosed cytomegalovirus status with high specificity and sensitivity.

With 60 Vbeta and 13 Jbeta primers, the PCR was carried out. Profiling relied on immunoSEQ multiplex PCR, and the TCRdb table lists in-frame clones only, not all of them. The table records about 140,000 clones, more than 75% of them present only once. The V and J ends lost 3 bases and 4 bases, in that order; junction bases with no gene match: 4. CDR1 KGHSH and CDR2 LQKENI come from the germline V gene. The CDR3 is made up of 14 amino acids. Turning to this clone: Antigen unknown.

The TCR sequence derives from a female donor in good health and CMV-seronegative. This sequence joins TRBV18 and TRBJ2-3, with 7 bases lining up with TRBD1. Material for sequencing was PBMCs. For the CDR3, the DNA is TGTGCCAGCTCACCGAGGCAGGGGGCAGATACGCAGTATTTT. It translates to CASSPRQGADTQYF.